One and the same sample provided the 2 T cell receptor beta chains below, sequenced in a study of T cells in Graves' hyperthyroidism and ophthalmopathy. There were TCR beta CDR3 regions amplified from RNA transcripts. RT-PCR in the first round (using the HTBI primer set) targeted the TCR CDR3. Each CDR3 protein is one row after TCRdb ran MiXCR on the multiplex PCR reads. This table holds about 640,000 distinct CDR3 sequences, around 20% found once. The sample comprised blood. Every receptor here comes from a man aged 25-40 years with Graves' ophthalmopathy.

This clonotype has at least ten counts. The chain joins TRBV2 to TRBJ2-7; 7 nucleotides match TRBD1. V was clipped by 1 base and J by 2 bases; unmatched bases: 2. The CDR3 length is 14 residues. Germline V lookup: CDR1 SNHLY, CDR2 FYNNEI. CDR3 DNA: TGTGCCAGCAGTGAAGGGACAGGAACCTACGAGCAGTACTTC. Amino acids: CASSEGTGTYEQYF.

J is TRBJ2-2 and V is TRBV11-2; no clear D gene. Germline loops: CDR1 SGHAT, CDR2 FQNNGV. The CDR3 has 13 amino acids. The V gene lost 6 bases and the J gene lost 0 bases, with 5 bases spanning the gap. The CDR3 DNA reads as TGTGCCAGCAGTAACCCGAACACCGGGGAGCTGTTTTTT. Its protein product is CASSNPNTGELFF.